At least ten counts were recorded for the clone carrying this T cell receptor (beta chain). With 1 base removed from V and 2 bases from J, the gap between germline ends came to 6 bases. The CDR3 totals 13 residues. Germline V gives CDR1 SGHAT, CDR2 FQNNGV. The sample comes from a study of T-cell memory formation after mild COVID-19. Using its own MiXCR run on the 5' RACE reads, TCRdb lists one record per CDR3 protein. Of 470,000 or so distinct CDR3 sequences in the sample, 15% to 20% were seen once. This receptor was identified in an adult woman who had mild COVID-19 (a few samples of this study predate the infection). Cell type and time point are not known. The chain recombines TRBV11-2 with TRBJ2-7; D not certain. The sample comprised PBMCs or a T cell subset sorted from them (not recorded which). The CDR3 bases are TGTGCCAGCAGCTTAGGACCAACCTACGAGCAGTACTTC. Protein sequence: CASSLGPTYEQYF.